The 29 T cell receptor beta chains listed next were all sequenced from one sample in a study of shared clonotypes between healthy human individuals. Generated by immunoSEQ multiplex PCR, the TCRdb table keeps only in-frame clones and is missing some. This table has roughly 700,000 clones, around 90% appearing once. The sequenced sample was memory CD8+ T cells from PBMCs. As to subset: CD45RO+ cells pooled with CCR7-negative TemRA cells. The source of these receptors is a man aged 18 to 30 in good health. Some clones in this sample may be carry-over from other donors' samples.

The J gene is TRBJ1-5, the V gene TRBV7-2; D perhaps matches TRBD1 (5 bases). CDR1 and CDR2 from the germline V gene are SGHTA and FQGNSA. Trimming cost V 5 bases and J 1 base, with 9 bases left between them. There are 14 residues in the CDR3. The CDR3 spells CASSARDSNQPQHF. CDR3 nucleotides: TGTGCCAGCAGCGCACGGGACAGCAATCAGCCCCAGCATTTT.

This chain links TRBV7-3 with TRBJ2-3, with 9 bases identical to TRBD1. There are 15 residues in the CDR3. Losses at the gene ends were 4 bases for V and 4 bases for J; bases not matched to a gene: 6. Germline-derived CDR1 and CDR2 are SGHTA and FQGTGA. The CDR3 sequence: CASSSTGGWADTQYF. Here the CDR3 DNA reads TGTGCCAGCAGCTCAACAGGGGGCTGGGCAGATACGCAGTATTTT.

The chain joins TRBV4-1 to TRBJ2-1; no definite D call. Germline assignment: CDR1 MGHRA and CDR2 YSYEKL. V gave up 1 base and J gave up 8 bases, with 15 bases separating them. The CDR3 sequence is 15 residues long. The CDR3 protein is CASSQGANPGYEQFF. CDR3 nucleotides: TGCGCCAGCAGCCAAGGAGCCAATCCGGGCTATGAGCAGTTCTTC.

This chain links TRBV5-6 with TRBJ2-4, with D unclear. This CDR3 spans 14 amino acids. Trimming cost V 0 bases and J 1 base, with 5 bases left between them. The V gene's germline CDR1 is SGHDT and CDR2 YYEEEE. This CDR3 reads CASSLGLAKNIQYF. In DNA, the CDR3 is TGTGCCAGCAGCTTGGGGCTGGCCAAAAACATTCAGTACTTC.

The rearrangement joins TRBV7-9 to TRBJ1-4; 8 bases line up with TRBD1. There are 14 residues in the CDR3. Looked up from germline, CDR1 is SEHNR and CDR2 is FQNEAQ (reference sequence). Trimming cost V 2 bases and J 8 bases; bases outside gene matches: 4. The CDR3 region is CASSLQGAREKLFF. Written as DNA, the CDR3 is TGTGCCAGCAGCTTACAGGGGGCGCGAGAAAAACTGTTTTTT.

J is TRBJ2-1 and V is TRBV7-9, with D possibly TRBD2 on 6 matching bases. The ends were cut back, 0 bases at V and 0 bases at J, with 18 bases in the middle. CDR1 is SEHNR, CDR2 FQNEAQ, per germline (reference sequence). The CDR3 is 19 residues long. CDR3 bases: TGTGCCAGCAGCTTAGCGGTCAGTGGGGGGATGGACTCCTACAATGAGCAGTTCTTC. Protein: CASSLAVSGGMDSYNEQFF.

The chain couples TRBV28 to TRBJ2-7; D is undetermined. There are 14 residues in the CDR3. V was shortened by 2 bases and J by 0 bases, with 8 bases between the two germline ends. Germline assignment: CDR1 MDHEN and CDR2 SYDVKM. This CDR3 is CASSLIGDSYEQYF. The CDR3 nucleotides are TGTGCCAGCAGTTTAATTGGGGACTCCTACGAGCAGTACTTC.

J is TRBJ2-5 and V is TRBV5-4; D may match TRBD1 or TRBD2 (5 bases each). CDR1 and CDR2 (germline): SGHNT, YYREEE (reference sequence). V dropped 5 bases and J dropped 2 bases, with 13 bases sitting between them. The CDR3 totals 14 residues. CDR3: CASSKRGAQETQYF. The DNA of the CDR3 is TGTGCCAGCAGTAAAAGGGGAGCACAAGAGACCCAGTACTTC.

V is TRBV28 and J is TRBJ1-2; D might be TRBD1 (6 bases). V was pared by 6 bases and J by 4 bases, with 9 bases between. CDR1 and CDR2 (germline): MDHEN, SYDVKM. This CDR3 contains 12 residues. The CDR3 here is CASRGQTYGYTF. CDR3 in DNA: TGTGCCAGCAGAGGACAGACCTATGGCTACACCTTC.

This chain uses TRBV19 with TRBJ2-1; 9 positions agree with TRBD2. The V and J ends lost 2 bases and 9 bases, in that order; junction bases with no gene match: 8. This CDR3 is 15 amino acids long. Germline-derived CDR1 and CDR2 are LNHDA and SQIVND (reference sequence). This CDR3 is CASSIMSSGDGEQFF. CDR3 nucleotide sequence: TGTGCCAGTAGTATAATGTCTAGCGGGGATGGTGAGCAGTTCTTC.

The chain joins TRBV28 to TRBJ1-4; 8 nucleotides agree with TRBD1. The CDR3 contains 19 residues. Trimming cost V 7 bases and J 5 bases; bases outside gene matches: 21. Per the germline V gene, CDR1 is MDHEN and CDR2 is SYDVKM. The CDR3 sequence: CASTGERTGNTYGNEKLFF. In DNA, the CDR3 is TGTGCCAGCACGGGAGAAAGGACAGGGAATACCTATGGGAATGAAAAACTGTTTTTT.

CDR3 coding DNA: TGTGCCAGCAGCCCAAGGCCTAGCGGGAACCGCAATGAGCAGTTCTTC. Protein: CASSPRPSGNRNEQFF. This rearrangement joins TRBV7-3 to TRBJ2-1; 9 nucleotides match TRBD2. V lost 5 bases to trimming and J lost 6 bases; unmatched junction nucleotides: 11. The CDR3 extends over 16 amino acids. Germline V gene data show CDR1 as SGHTA and CDR2 as FQGTGA.

The V and J genes are TRBV18 and TRBJ1-1; a weak D match, TRBD1 (5 bases). From germline, CDR1 is KGHSH and CDR2 LQKENI. CDR3 length: 15 residues. Between the trimmed V and J ends, which lost 0 bases and 4 bases, there was a span of 12 bases. CDR3 region: CASSPPTAGGTEAFF. CDR3 bases: TGTGCCAGCTCACCACCCACCGCGGGGGGCACTGAAGCTTTCTTT.

The genes are TRBV2 and TRBJ2-7; 11 nucleotides align to TRBD1. Looked up from germline, CDR1 is SNHLY and CDR2 is FYNNEI. Losses at the gene ends were 6 bases for V and 5 bases for J; bases not matched to a gene: 6. The CDR3 sequence is 14 residues long. The CDR3 spells CASRTPGQGDEQYF. CDR3 in DNA: TGTGCCAGCAGAACTCCGGGACAGGGGGACGAGCAGTACTTC. Full variable domain (missing parts from reference TRBV2 and TRBJ2-7): EPEVTQTPSHQVTQMGQEVILRCVPISNHLYFYWYRQILGQKVEFLVSFYNNEISEKSEIFDDQFSVERPDGSNFTLKIRSTKLEDSAMYFCASRTPGQGDEQYFGPGTRLTVT.

The CDR3 sequence is CASSFLGAGWESYNEQFF. The CDR3 DNA reads as TGTGCCAGCAGCTTTCTGGGGGCGGGATGGGAGTCCTACAATGAGCAGTTCTTC. The J gene is TRBJ2-1, the V gene TRBV5-4; possibly TRBD1 or TRBD2 for D (6 bases each). Germline V gene lookup returns CDR1 SGHNT and CDR2 YYREEE (reference sequence). The CDR3 has 18 residues. Trimming took 2 bases from V and 1 from J, leaving 19 bases between them.

Worth noting for this clone: Other nucleotide sequences in the sample specify the same CDR3. The chain links TRBV9 to TRBJ2-5; 7 positions agree with TRBD1. This CDR3 has 14 amino acids. Trimming took 0 bases from V and 3 from J; bases not matched to a gene: 2. The V gene's germline CDR1 is SGDLS and CDR2 YYNGEE. CDR3 sequence (DNA): TGTGCCAGCAGCGTAGTAGGGACAGAAGAGACCCAGTACTTC. This codes for CASSVVGTEETQYF.

The V and J genes are TRBV28 and TRBJ1-1; possible D gene TRBD1, 6 bases. CDR3 length: 16 amino acids. Germline V lookup: CDR1 MDHEN, CDR2 SYDVKM. Trimming removed 7 bases from V and 3 bases from J, with 21 bases in between. This CDR3 is CASTRGVGRQDTEAFF. CDR3 DNA sequence: TGTGCCAGCACCCGGGGCGTCGGGAGACAGGACACTGAAGCTTTCTTT.

V usage is TRBV11-2 and J usage is TRBJ2-7; perhaps TRBD2 as D (5 bases). Per the germline V gene, CDR1 is SGHAT and CDR2 is FQNNGV. V shed 2 bases and J shed 7 bases, with 9 bases lying between them. The CDR3 consists of 12 residues. CDR3 amino acids: CASSLLTGEQYF. The DNA for the CDR3 is TGTGCCAGCAGCTTACTCACGGGGGAGCAGTACTTC.

The chain employs TRBV27 and TRBJ2-7, with D possibly matching TRBD2 (7 bases). The CDR3 sequence is 14 residues long. Germline V lookup: CDR1 MNHEY, CDR2 SMNVEV (reference sequence). The V gene lost 5 bases and the J gene lost 6 bases, with 17 bases spanning the gap. CDR3 sequence: CASSALGGPGEQYF. DNA for the CDR3: TGTGCCAGCAGTGCCCTCGGGGGGCCGGGCGAGCAGTACTTC.

V is TRBV2 and J is TRBJ2-3, with 11 bases that match TRBD2. From germline, CDR1 is SNHLY and CDR2 FYNNEI. The CDR3 has 16 residues. Trimming took 6 bases from V and 7 from J; bases not matched to a gene: 12. The CDR3 spells CASSPATSGGAYTQYF. In nucleotides, the CDR3 is TGTGCCAGCAGCCCCGCCACTAGCGGGGGAGCTTATACGCAGTATTTT.

The chain joins TRBV6-1 to TRBJ2-7; 9 bases are shared with TRBD1. Germline-derived CDR1 and CDR2 are MNHNS and SASEGT. This CDR3 spans 13 amino acids. V lost 10 bases and J lost 4; bases outside the gene matches: 8. The CDR3 loop reads CATGQGRGYEQYF. The CDR3 DNA reads TGTGCCACCGGACAGGGGAGAGGTTACGAGCAGTACTTC.

This clone was counted once. V is TRBV28 and J is TRBJ2-3; no reliable D call. Germline V lookup: CDR1 MDHEN, CDR2 SYDVKM. Trimming shortened V by 2 bases and J by 1 base, and 10 bases separated the two germline ends. The CDR3 is 15 amino acids. The CDR3 coding sequence is TGTGCCAGCAGTTTAAGGGTGAAGGGCACAGATACGCAGTATTTT. It codes for CASSLRVKGTDTQYF.

This chain joins TRBV15 and TRBJ1-2; D may be TRBD1 (5 bases). The length of the CDR3 is 14 residues. With 1 base removed from V and 6 bases from J, the gap between germline ends came to 12 bases. Germline CDR1 is LNHNV and CDR2 is YYDKDF (reference sequence). Written as DNA, the CDR3 is TGTGCCACCAGCAGAGTCGAAGGGGAAGATGGCTACACCTTC. It yields the protein CATSRVEGEDGYTF.

The chain couples TRBV5-6 to TRBJ2-7, with TRBD2 as a possible D gene (6 bases). This CDR3 is built from 14 residues. The V and J ends lost 4 bases and 1 base respectively, with 12 bases between them. Germline values: CDR1 SGHDT, CDR2 YYEEEE. The DNA of the CDR3 is TGTGCCAGCAGCGGGGGGATAGCTTCCTACGAGCAGTACTTC. Protein product: CASSGGIASYEQYF.

The CDR3 here is CASRSGGLSYEQYF. As DNA, the CDR3 is TGTGCCAGCAGGAGCGGGGGGCTCTCCTACGAGCAGTACTTC. V is TRBV4-2 and J is TRBJ2-7, with TRBD2 identical over 9 bases. This CDR3 has 14 amino acids. The germline V gene encodes CDR1 LGHNA and CDR2 YNFKEQ. Unmatched junction bases numbered 3, after V lost 6 bases and J lost 0 bases.

The J gene is TRBJ2-1, the V gene TRBV30; no clear D. The CDR3 totals 13 residues. The V end lost 4 bases, the J end lost 0 bases, and 7 bases lay between the germline ends. Germline assignment: CDR1 GTSNPN and CDR2 SVGIG (reference sequence). The CDR3: CAWKWGSYNEQFF. Here the CDR3 DNA reads TGTGCCTGGAAGTGGGGCTCCTACAATGAGCAGTTCTTC.

The chain couples TRBV5-1 to TRBJ2-1; D remains unclear. The CDR3 sequence is 16 residues long. V was pared by 2 bases and J by 0 bases, with 12 bases between. The germline CDR1 and CDR2 sequences are SGHRS and YFSETQ. The CDR3 here is CASSFSDKSSYNEQFF. CDR3 bases: TGCGCCAGCAGCTTTTCCGACAAGAGCTCCTACAATGAGCAGTTCTTC. The complete variable domain, with remaining parts taken from reference TRBV5-1 and TRBJ2-1, reads KAGVTQTPRYLIKTRGQQVTLSCSPISGHRSVSWYQQTPGQGLQFLFEYFSETQRNKGNFPGRFSGRQFSNSRSEMNVSTLELGDSALYLCASSFSDKSSYNEQFFGPGTRLTVL.

This clone was observed once. The gene calls are TRBV6-5 and TRBJ2-2; the D is unclear. There are 16 residues in the CDR3. The germline gives CDR1 MNHEY, CDR2 SVGAGI. V was clipped by 0 bases and J by 5 bases, with 13 bases between them. CDR3 bases: TGTGCCAGCAGTTACTCTAGCTGGAGTAGGACCGGGGAGCTGTTTTTT. Amino acids: CASSYSSWSRTGELFF.

The chain combines TRBV10-1 with TRBJ2-1, with 9 bases aligning to TRBD2. The V gene's germline CDR1 is WNHNN and CDR2 SYGVQD (reference sequence). There are 17 residues in the CDR3. The trim removed 3 bases at V and 2 bases at J, leaving 8 bases unmatched. CDR3 DNA sequence: TGCGCCAGCAGTGAAAATCGTGCTAGCGGGACCTACAATGAGCAGTTCTTC. Protein: CASSENRASGTYNEQFF.